These 29 T cell receptor beta chains share one sample of origin, sequenced in a study of radiation and T cells in renal cell carcinoma. This sample's time point: blood 4 weeks post-SBRT, at nephrectomy. The treatment: 15 Gy SBRT to primary tumor, nephrectomy 4 weeks later. The protocol was immunoSEQ multiplex PCR, while the TCRdb copy is restricted to in-frame clones and leaves out a portion. Of about 78,000 clones in the sample, about 88% were seen once. This specimen was blood, taken from a patient whose treatment included radiotherapy and nephrectomy. These receptors came from a woman between 65 and 79 years old with renal cell carcinoma.

The genes are TRBV19 and TRBJ1-5; no firm D call. Germline CDR1 reads LNHDA; CDR2 reads SQIVND (reference sequence). V was trimmed by 4 bases and J by 7 bases, leaving 5 bases between them. The CDR3 extends over 11 amino acids. The CDR3 sequence is CASSSGQPQHF. The DNA of the CDR3 is TGTGCCAGTAGTAGCGGGCAGCCCCAGCATTTT.

The chain recombines TRBV5-6 with TRBJ1-6, with 8 bases fitting TRBD1. This CDR3 has 13 residues. The J segment lost 7 bases and the V segment lost 4 bases, leaving 1 base of the junction unmatched. Germline V lookup: CDR1 SGHDT, CDR2 YYEEEE. CDR3 sequence: CASSGQGNSPLHF. The CDR3 DNA is TGTGCCAGCAGCGGACAGGGCAATTCACCCCTCCACTTT.

This rearrangement joins TRBV2 to TRBJ2-7; 7 bases match TRBD1. CDR1 SNHLY and CDR2 FYNNEI come from the germline V gene. J was trimmed by 0 bases and V by 5 bases; bases with no gene match: 4. The CDR3 is made up of 14 amino acids. The CDR3, as DNA: TGTGCCAGCAGTCCACAGGGGTCCTCCTACGAGCAGTACTTC. Its translation: CASSPQGSSYEQYF.

The chain carries TRBV20-1 and TRBJ1-4, with TRBD1 as a possible D gene (5 bases). The germline CDR1 and CDR2 sequences are DFQATT and SNEGSKA (reference sequence). V was pared by 6 bases and J by 8 bases, with 10 bases between. This CDR3 contains 11 residues. CDR3 residues: CSAGVNEKLFF. DNA for the CDR3: TGCAGTGCAGGGGTAAACGAAAAACTGTTTTTT.

The V call is TRBV2, the J call TRBJ2-1; D could derive from TRBD1 or TRBD2 (6 bases each). The CDR3 extends over 16 amino acids. The V end was cut by 5 bases, the J end by 5 bases, with 19 bases between. Germline V lookup: CDR1 SNHLY, CDR2 FYNNEI. CDR3 sequence (DNA): TGTGCCAGCAGTCCCCCGTTCCCGAGGGGGGACAATGAGCAGTTCTTC. This encodes CASSPPFPRGDNEQFF.

This chain uses TRBV6-6 with TRBJ1-1; 8 bases line up with TRBD1. This CDR3 has 16 amino acids. V was pared by 2 bases and J by 0 bases, with 5 bases of the junction left unmatched. Germline assignment: CDR1 MNHNY and CDR2 SVGAGI (reference sequence). CDR3 DNA sequence: TGTGCCAGCAGTTACATCCCGGACAGGGTGAACACTGAAGCTTTCTTT. Translated, it gives CASSYIPDRVNTEAFF.

In this sample, this clone turned up once. This chain uses TRBV7-9 with TRBJ1-3, with D possibly being TRBD1 (6 bases). CDR1 is SEHNR, CDR2 FQNEAQ, per germline (reference sequence). The CDR3 sequence is 14 residues long. The V and J ends lost 5 bases and 0 bases respectively, with 8 bases between them. The CDR3 bases are TGTGCCAGCAGCGCGACAGGCTCTGGAAACACCATATATTTT. Its translation: CASSATGSGNTIYF.

The chain has TRBV7-6 and TRBJ2-1, with D tentatively TRBD2 (7 bases). The germline V gene encodes CDR1 SGHVS and CDR2 FNYEAQ. CDR3 size: 18 residues. The V end lost 0 bases, the J end lost 0 bases, and 15 bases lay between the germline ends. DNA for the CDR3: TGTGCCAGCAGCTTAGCGCCGGGCGGGGGCCTCTCCTACAATGAGCAGTTCTTC. It translates to CASSLAPGGGLSYNEQFF.

The gene calls are TRBV6-5 and TRBJ2-7, with D possibly matching TRBD2 (5 bases). The CDR3 loop spans 13 amino acids. Trimming pared 6 bases from V and 5 bases from J, leaving 14 bases between. Germline V gene sequence: CDR1 MNHEY, CDR2 SVGAGI. The CDR3 protein is CASRALGVDEQYF. The CDR3 DNA reads TGTGCCAGCAGGGCCCTGGGAGTAGACGAGCAGTACTTC.

This clone was observed a single time. This chain joins TRBV28 and TRBJ1-2; maybe TRBD1 (5 bases). Per germline, CDR1 MDHEN and CDR2 SYDVKM. V gave up 3 bases and J gave up 7 bases, with 12 bases separating them. The CDR3 length is 13 residues. The CDR3 sequence: CASSLAGGSGYTF. The CDR3 bases are TGTGCCAGCAGTTTGGCCGGGGGGTCTGGCTACACCTTC.

The V call is TRBV19, the J call TRBJ1-2; a weak D match, TRBD1 (6 bases). The germline V gene has CDR1 LNHDA and CDR2 SQIVND (reference sequence). CDR3 length: 13 residues. The V and J ends lost 10 bases and 5 bases respectively, with 17 bases between them. This chain's CDR3 is CATLRGGRYGYTF. The CDR3 region has the DNA TGTGCCACCCTCCGAGGGGGACGATATGGCTACACCTTC. The full variable domain, completed using reference TRBV19 and TRBJ1-2, is DGGITQSPKYLFRKEGQNVTLSCEQNLNHDAMYWYRQDPGQGLRLIYYSQIVNDFQKGDIAEGYSVSREKKESFPLTVTSAQKNPTAFYLCATLRGGRYGYTFGSGTRLTVV.

This chain joins TRBV14 and TRBJ2-2, with 9 bases that match TRBD1. Trimming took 5 bases from V and 6 from J; bases not matched to a gene: 7. This CDR3 is 15 amino acids long. CDR1 is SGHDN and CDR2 is FVKESK in the germline V gene. CDR3 protein: CASSFNRGHSGELFF. CDR3 nucleotides: TGTGCCAGCAGCTTCAACAGGGGGCATTCCGGGGAGCTGTTTTTT.

V gene TRBV27 combines with J gene TRBJ2-7; the D is unclear. With 6 bases removed from V and 7 bases from J, the gap between germline ends came to 16 bases. Germline assignment: CDR1 MNHEY and CDR2 SMNVEV (reference sequence). The CDR3 consists of 13 residues. CDR3 sequence (DNA): TGTGCCAGCAGAGTCAGCTTAATGGGGGAGCAGTACTTC. It encodes CASRVSLMGEQYF.

The V call is TRBV5-4, the J call TRBJ2-7; the match to TRBD1 covers 7 bases. Germline V gene sequence: CDR1 SGHNT, CDR2 YYREEE (reference sequence). The junction had 7 bases not matched to a gene; V was cut back by 1 base and J by 6 bases. The CDR3 length is 14 residues. CDR3 residues: CASSLTSGGAEQYF. The CDR3 DNA is TGTGCCAGCAGCTTGACGTCAGGGGGTGCCGAGCAGTACTTC.

A single count supports this clone. V gene TRBV5-5 combines with J gene TRBJ1-4, with TRBD1 matching over 7 bases. V shed 0 bases, J shed 4 bases, and the junction held 6 bases outside the gene matches. This CDR3 contains 16 residues. The V gene's germline CDR1 is SGHKS and CDR2 YYEKEE (reference sequence). CDR3 nucleotides: TGTGCCAGCAGCTTGGCCGAGACAGGGCTTAATGAAAAACTGTTTTTT. This gives the protein CASSLAETGLNEKLFF.

In DNA, the CDR3 is TGCGCCAGCAGCCCCTTTTACAATACAGGTGACACTGAAGCTTTCTTT. It specifies CASSPFYNTGDTEAFF. The chain is built from TRBV4-3 and TRBJ1-1; the D gene is possibly TRBD1 (5 bases). The CDR3 length is 16 residues. Germline CDR1 is LGHNA and CDR2 is YSLEER. The germline V and J ends were trimmed by 4 bases and 3 bases, with 18 bases remaining between them.

This clone was found once. J is TRBJ2-7 and V is TRBV6-6; 10 bases are shared with TRBD2. The V and J ends lost 6 bases and 6 bases, in that order; junction bases with no gene match: 5. The CDR3 spans 13 residues. Germline assignment: CDR1 MNHNY and CDR2 SVGAGI (reference sequence). Here the CDR3 reads CASSLGLATEQYF. DNA of the CDR3: TGTGCCAGCAGCCTGGGACTAGCGACCGAGCAGTACTTC.

This chain connects TRBV30 to TRBJ1-1; 7 bases fit TRBD1. V lost 0 bases, J lost 3 bases, and 4 bases stayed unmatched. This CDR3 spans 14 amino acids. Germline CDR1 and CDR2: GTSNPN and SVGIG (reference sequence). The CDR3 is CAWSVRQGDTEAFF. The CDR3 region has the DNA TGTGCCTGGAGTGTACGTCAGGGGGACACTGAAGCTTTCTTT.

The chain recombines TRBV6-1 with TRBJ1-6; a possible D gene is TRBD1 (5 bases). V lost 7 bases and J 0 bases, leaving 10 bases between the germline ends. Germline CDR1 reads MNHNS; CDR2 reads SASEGT. CDR3 length: 15 amino acids. This CDR3 reads CASNQGSSYNSPLHF. The CDR3 DNA is TGTGCCAGCAACCAGGGAAGCTCCTATAATTCACCCCTCCACTTT.

V is TRBV11-3 and J is TRBJ1-6; D gene uncertain. This CDR3 is built from 12 residues. Germline CDR1 and CDR2: SGHNT and YENEEA. Trimming cost V 1 base and J 10 bases, with 5 bases left between them. CDR3 sequence (DNA): TGTGCCAGCAGCTTAGGTTACTCACCCCTCCACTTT. The encoded protein is CASSLGYSPLHF.

This chain connects TRBV6-5 to TRBJ2-5; TRBD2 agrees at 8 bases. CDR3 length equals 15 residues. Per germline, CDR1 MNHEY and CDR2 SVGAGI. The ends lost 6 bases at V and 4 bases at J; junction bases unmatched: 10. The CDR3 DNA reads as TGTGCCAGCAGCCCGACTAGCGCCCCGGGAGAGACCCAGTACTTC. It codes for CASSPTSAPGETQYF.

In its sample, this clone was seen once. The chain joins TRBV11-2 to TRBJ2-4, with TRBD2 identical over 8 bases. The CDR3 has 14 amino acids. Trimming took 3 bases from V and 5 from J; bases not matched to a gene: 3. Germline lookup yields CDR1 SGHAT and CDR2 FQNNGV. The CDR3 here is CASSLWRGENIQYF. The CDR3 region has the DNA TGTGCCAGCAGCTTGTGGCGGGGGGAAAACATTCAGTACTTC.

V usage is TRBV7-8 and J usage is TRBJ2-5; D may be TRBD2 (6 bases). This CDR3 region has 13 residues. Trimming shortened V by 5 bases and J by 5 bases, and 12 bases separated the two germline ends. Germline V gene sequence: CDR1 SGHVS, CDR2 FQNEAQ. The CDR3 nucleotides read TGTGCCAGCAGCCCGACTAGGACGGAGACCCAGTACTTC. Protein product: CASSPTRTETQYF. Using reference TRBV7-8 and TRBJ2-5 for the parts outside the CDR3, the full variable domain is GAGVSQSPRYKVAKRGQDVALRCDPISGHVSLFWYQQALGQGPEFLTYFQNEAQLDKSGLPSDRFFAERPEGSVSTLKIQRTQQEDSAVYLCASSPTRTETQYFGPGTRLLVL.

The chain uses TRBV11-3 and TRBJ2-3; TRBD2 agrees at 11 bases. The CDR3 has 15 amino acids. CDR1 and CDR2 from the germline V gene are SGHNT and YENEEA. V lost 3 bases, J lost 2 bases, and 1 base stayed unmatched. In DNA form, the CDR3 reads TGTGCCAGCAGCTTTAGCGGGGGGGACACAGATACGCAGTATTTT. Its protein product is CASSFSGGDTDTQYF.

The rearrangement links TRBV7-2 to TRBJ1-5, with D maybe TRBD1 (5 bases). The V end lost 5 bases, the J end lost 3 bases, and 8 bases lay between the germline ends. From germline, CDR1 is SGHTA and CDR2 FQGNSA. The CDR3 is 13 residues long. The CDR3 nucleotides are TGTGCCAGCAGCGCCAGGGTCAATCAGCCCCAGCATTTT. This gives the protein CASSARVNQPQHF.

The V gene is TRBV28, the J gene TRBJ1-2; D remains ambiguous. The ends were cut back, 5 bases at V and 0 bases at J, with 7 bases in the middle. The CDR3 spans 13 residues. Germline-derived CDR1 and CDR2 are MDHEN and SYDVKM. The CDR3 here is CASSTESNYGYTF. The CDR3 nucleotides read TGTGCCAGCAGTACAGAATCTAACTATGGCTACACCTTC.

This clone was recorded once. This chain connects TRBV2 to TRBJ2-7; D unresolved. Trimming shortened V by 1 base and J by 7 bases, and 8 bases separated the two germline ends. Germline V gives CDR1 SNHLY, CDR2 FYNNEI. The CDR3 is 12 residues long. CDR3 sequence: CASSEVGPEQYF. The CDR3 DNA follows: TGTGCCAGCAGTGAAGTCGGGCCAGAGCAGTACTTC. Complete variable domain (other parts from reference TRBV2 and TRBJ2-7): EPEVTQTPSHQVTQMGQEVILRCVPISNHLYFYWYRQILGQKVEFLVSFYNNEISEKSEIFDDQFSVERPDGSNFTLKIRSTKLEDSAMYFCASSEVGPEQYFGPGTRLTVT.

The V call is TRBV7-2, the J call TRBJ2-7; 8 positions match TRBD1. CDR1 is SGHTA, CDR2 FQGNSA, per germline. With 0 bases clipped from V and 2 bases from J, the junction kept 6 bases outside the gene matches. CDR3 length: 16 residues. This CDR3 reads CASSLAGTGPTYEQYF. The CDR3 bases are TGTGCCAGCAGCTTAGCAGGGACAGGTCCCACCTACGAGCAGTACTTC.

The chain uses TRBV10-3 and TRBJ1-2; D is possibly TRBD1 (5 bases). The germline CDR1 and CDR2 sequences are ENHRY and SYGVKD. V lost 10 bases and J 0 bases, leaving 15 bases between the germline ends. The CDR3 sequence is 14 residues long. For the CDR3, the DNA is TGTGCCAGCCTCCGGGACTCCTCTAACTATGGCTACACCTTC. Translating it yields CASLRDSSNYGYTF.